The rows below give T cell receptor beta chains drawn from one sample of a study of cytomegalovirus exposure and HLA in healthy donors. Produced via immunoSEQ multiplex PCR; TCRdb's table is partial and in-frame only. The sample yields roughly 170,000 clones, 70% to 85% seen once. Sequenced: PBMCs. These receptors originate from a woman aged 30 to 39 in good health and CMV-seropositive. The conserved cysteine and the conserved F or W are not part of the CDR3 here.

ASSPGFQETQY,TRBJ2-5,TRBV18
ASSDSYRDRGHNEQF,TRBJ2-1,TRBV6-4
ASSPHRDSNNEQF,TRBJ2-1,TRBV28
SLDTLNTEAF,TRBJ1-1,TRBV29-1
ASSVGGGYNEKLF,TRBJ1-4,TRBV25-1
ATSRNLASSSYNEQF,TRBJ2-1,TRBV15
ASSPQQGPDTEAF,TRBJ1-1,TRBV18
ASSILAGTDTQY,TRBJ2-3,TRBV19
ASSLGGRGYEQY,TRBJ2-7,TRBV7-8
ASSWTGGSYNEQF,TRBJ2-1,TRBV28
ASSPGIYEQY,TRBJ2-7,TRBV14
ASSPGLAGAYEQY,TRBJ2-7,TRBV5-5
ASSHGTGDTDTQY,TRBJ2-3,TRBV4-3
ASSLVASGTPYEQY,TRBJ2-7,TRBV11-3
ASSQGAAGATYNEQF,TRBJ2-1,TRBV4-1
ASSQASGQGPYNEQF,TRBJ2-1,TRBV4-3
ASSFSRERVETQY,TRBJ2-5,TRBV5-4
ASSPDSNYGYT,TRBJ1-2,TRBV7-2
ASSFGTAVIGNTIY,TRBJ1-3,TRBV11-3
ASSEGRNTEAF,TRBJ1-1,TRBV5-1
SAWRNNEKLF,TRBJ1-4,TRBV29-1
ASSLGLATYEQY,TRBJ2-7,TRBV5-4
ASRGLAGEETQY,TRBJ2-5,TRBV5-1
ASSLQGTRYYEQY,TRBJ2-7,TRBV27
ASRPEALAGGPEQY,TRBJ2-7,TRBV4-2
ASHSLLGTHNEQF,TRBJ2-1,TRBV19
ATQPGRTVNYEQY,TRBJ2-7,TRBV15
ASSSGLGSRFYNEQF,TRBJ2-1,TRBV2
ASTFYPDSTYEQY,TRBJ2-7,TRBV6-1
ASSPSAETQY,TRBJ2-5,TRBV18
ASSSQQETQY,TRBJ2-5,TRBV7-2
ASSLGGGFAGPSSYEQY,TRBJ2-7,TRBV11-2
ASSFRAGNTIY,TRBJ1-3,TRBV5-4